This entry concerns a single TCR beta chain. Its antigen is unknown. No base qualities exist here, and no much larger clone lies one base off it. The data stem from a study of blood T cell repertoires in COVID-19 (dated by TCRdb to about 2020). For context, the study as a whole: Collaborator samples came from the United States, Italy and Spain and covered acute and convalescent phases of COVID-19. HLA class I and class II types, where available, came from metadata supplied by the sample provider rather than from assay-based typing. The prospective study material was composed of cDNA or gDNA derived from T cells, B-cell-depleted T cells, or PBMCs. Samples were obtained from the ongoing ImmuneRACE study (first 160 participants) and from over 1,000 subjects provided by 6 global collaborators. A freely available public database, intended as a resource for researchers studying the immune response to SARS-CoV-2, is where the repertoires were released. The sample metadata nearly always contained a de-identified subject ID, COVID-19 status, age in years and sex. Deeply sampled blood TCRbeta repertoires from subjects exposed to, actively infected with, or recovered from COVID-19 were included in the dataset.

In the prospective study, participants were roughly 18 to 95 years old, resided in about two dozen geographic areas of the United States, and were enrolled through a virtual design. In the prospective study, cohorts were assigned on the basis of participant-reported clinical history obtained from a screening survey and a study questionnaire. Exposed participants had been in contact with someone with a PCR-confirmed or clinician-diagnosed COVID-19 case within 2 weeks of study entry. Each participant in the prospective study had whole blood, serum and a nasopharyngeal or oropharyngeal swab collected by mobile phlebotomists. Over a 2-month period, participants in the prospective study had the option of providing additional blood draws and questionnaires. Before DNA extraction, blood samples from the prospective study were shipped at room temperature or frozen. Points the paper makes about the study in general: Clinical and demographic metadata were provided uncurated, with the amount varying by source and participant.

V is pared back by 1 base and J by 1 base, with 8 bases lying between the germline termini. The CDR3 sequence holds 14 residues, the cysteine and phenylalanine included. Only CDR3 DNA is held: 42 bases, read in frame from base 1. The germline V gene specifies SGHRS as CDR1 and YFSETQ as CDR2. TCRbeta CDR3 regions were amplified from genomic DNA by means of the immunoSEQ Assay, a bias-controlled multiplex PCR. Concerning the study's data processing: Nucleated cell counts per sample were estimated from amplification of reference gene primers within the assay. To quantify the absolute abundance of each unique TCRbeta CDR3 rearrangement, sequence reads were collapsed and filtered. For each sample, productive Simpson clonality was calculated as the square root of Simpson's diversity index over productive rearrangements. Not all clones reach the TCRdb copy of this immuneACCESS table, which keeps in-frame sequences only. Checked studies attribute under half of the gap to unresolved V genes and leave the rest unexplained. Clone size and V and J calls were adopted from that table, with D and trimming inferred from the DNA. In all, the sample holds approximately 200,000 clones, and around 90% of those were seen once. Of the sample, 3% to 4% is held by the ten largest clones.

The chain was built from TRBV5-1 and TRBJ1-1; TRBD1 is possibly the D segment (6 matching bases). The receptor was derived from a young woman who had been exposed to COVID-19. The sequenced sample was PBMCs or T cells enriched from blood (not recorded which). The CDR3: CASSLQGTNTEAFF. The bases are TGCGCCAGCAGCTTGCAGGGGACGAACACTGAAGCTTTCTTT.